The T cell receptor (beta chain) described here comes from a study of shared T cell receptors in the human thymus. V lost 2 bases to trimming and J lost 1 base; unmatched junction nucleotides: 8. Per germline, CDR1 LNHNV and CDR2 YYDKDF (reference sequence). The CDR3 sequence is 19 residues long. The data were produced by immunoSEQ multiplex PCR, yet TCRdb's version contains in-frame clones alone and is incomplete. The repertoire holds about 660,000 clones, with over 75% as singletons. Separately, the same data were catalogued under a study of human thymus T cells.

Sequenced material: thymocytes. V gene TRBV15 combines with J gene TRBJ2-1; TRBD2 matches 13 bases. This receptor was obtained from a boy younger than two with a congenital heart defect. CDR3 nucleotides: TGTGCCACCAGCAGAACACTAGCGGGAGGGCCATGGTCCTACAATGAGCAGTTCTTC. It translates to CATSRTLAGGPWSYNEQFF.